The clone carrying this T cell receptor (beta chain) appeared once. What it binds is unknown. V gave up 4 bases and J gave up 12 bases; unmatched junction bases: 8. Germline assignment: CDR1 MNHNS and CDR2 SASEGT. The CDR3 sequence is 15 residues long. The assay that was used to sequence DNA from cultured CD4+ T cells was the Oncomine TCR Beta short-read assay. TCRdb processed the PCR reads anew with MiXCR; each CDR3 protein has one entry. The repertoire holds under 20,000 distinct CDR3 sequences, roughly three fifths seen once, with about 12% in the top ten. This entry belongs to a study of vaccination and CD4 T cells after COVID-19. About the study: Participants received two doses of either BNT162b2 or mRNA-1273 vaccine. Overall study findings and caveats: Convalescent patients' clones that were vaccine-specific were spike mono-reactive in 304 of 307 cases.

The treatment denotes: roughly 10-day PBMC culture with coronavirus spike peptide pools or control peptides (ViraFEST assay). The source of this sequence is a human donor who had recovered from COVID-19. Material for sequencing was CD4+ T cells from blood, cultured in vitro. The rearrangement uses TRBV6-1 and TRBJ1-6; 11 bases align to TRBD1. CDR3 DNA: TGTGCCAGCAGTGTCCTCGGACAGGGGGCAAGACCCCTCCACTTT. Translation: CASSVLGQGARPLHF.